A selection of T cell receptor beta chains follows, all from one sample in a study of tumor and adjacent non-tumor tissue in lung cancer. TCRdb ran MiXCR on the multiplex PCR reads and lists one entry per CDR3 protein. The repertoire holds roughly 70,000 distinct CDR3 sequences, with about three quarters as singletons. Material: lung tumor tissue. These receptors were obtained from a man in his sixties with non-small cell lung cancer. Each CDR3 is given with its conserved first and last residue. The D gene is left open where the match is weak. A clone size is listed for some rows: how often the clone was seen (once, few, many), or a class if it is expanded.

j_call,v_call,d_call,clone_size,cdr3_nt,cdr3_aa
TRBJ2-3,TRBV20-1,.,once,TGCAGTGCTAGGGGACCTCCTAAATGGGCAGCTACGCAATATTTT,CSARGPPKWAATQYF
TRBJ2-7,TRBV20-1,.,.,TGCAGTGGCTTAGTGGAGAATTCCTACAAGCAATACTTC,CSGLVENSYKQYF
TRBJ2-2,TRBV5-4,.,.,TGTGCCAGTAGCTCAGACAGGTGGCGCGAAACCGGGGAGCTGTTTTTT,CASSSDRWRETGELFF
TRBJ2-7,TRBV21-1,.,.,TGTGCCAGCAGTACCGTGACAACCCTATCCTACGAGCAGTACTTC,CASSTVTTLSYEQYF
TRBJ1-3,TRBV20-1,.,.,TGCAGTGCTAGTGCAGGGGCTGGAGGCACCATATATTTT,CSASAGAGGTIYF
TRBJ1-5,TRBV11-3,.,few,TGTGCCAGCAGCTTACTTCGCTGGGGGACAAATCAGCCCCAGCATTTT,CASSLLRWGTNQPQHF
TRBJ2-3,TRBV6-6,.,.,TGTGTCAGCAGTTACCGGGACGATAGGGCAGATACGCAGTATTTT,CVSSYRDDRADTQYF
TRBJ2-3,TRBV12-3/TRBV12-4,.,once,TGTGCTAGCAGTTTCAGTACAGAAACGCAGTATTTT,CASSFSTETQYF
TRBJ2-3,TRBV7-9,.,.,TGTGCCAGCAGCTTAATGGGAGAAGATATGCAGTATTTT,CASSLMGEDMQYF
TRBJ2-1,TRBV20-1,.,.,TGCAGTGCTAGGGCCAGATGGAGTGAGCAGTTCTTC,CSARARWSEQFF
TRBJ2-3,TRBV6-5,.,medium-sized,TGTGCCAGCAGTGCGGCCTCACCTCCCCGTACGCAGTATTTT,CASSAASPPRTQYF
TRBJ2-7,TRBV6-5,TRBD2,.,TGTGCCAACACACTCGGACTAGCGGGAAACGGGCAGTACTTC,CANTLGLAGNGQYF
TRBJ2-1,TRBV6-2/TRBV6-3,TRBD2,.,TGTGCCAGCAATTGCAATATACGCGGGAGTTTCCCCCCTAAGCAGTTCTTC,CASNCNIRGSFPPKQFF
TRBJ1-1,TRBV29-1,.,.,TGCAGCGTAGGATATGCAGGGTTCACTGAAGCTTTCTTT,CSVGYAGFTEAFF
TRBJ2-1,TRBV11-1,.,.,TGTGCCAGCGAAAGGTGGGAGGACCCTGGTGAGCAGTTCTTC,CASERWEDPGEQFF
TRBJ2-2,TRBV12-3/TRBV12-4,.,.,TGTGCCAGCAGTTTCAGACAGAACAGCGGGGAGCTGTTTTTT,CASSFRQNSGELFF
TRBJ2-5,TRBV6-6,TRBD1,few,TGTGCCAGCAGTTGGACCGGACAGGGAGATGAGACCCAGTACTTC,CASSWTGQGDETQYF
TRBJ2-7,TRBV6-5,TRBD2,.,TGTACCAGCAGTTTGACTAGCGGGAGCTCCTACGAGCAGCACTTC,CTSSLTSGSSYEQHF
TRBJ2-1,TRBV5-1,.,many,TGCGCCAGCAGCTTGCCCGTCGACAATGAGCAGTTCTTC,CASSLPVDNEQFF
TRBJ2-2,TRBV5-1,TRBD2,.,TGCGCCAGCAGCTCGCGGACTAGCGGGGCGAACATCGGGGAGCTGTCTTTT,CASSSRTSGANIGELSF
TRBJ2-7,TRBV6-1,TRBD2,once,TGTGCCAGCAGAAATCTAGTAGCGGGGGCTTACGAGCAGTACTTC,CASRNLVAGAYEQYF
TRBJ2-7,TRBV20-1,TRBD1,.,TGCAGTGCTACCGGCGACAGGGGCCCTACCTACGAGCAGTATTTC,CSATGDRGPTYEQYF
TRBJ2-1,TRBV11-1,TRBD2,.,TGTGCCAGCAGCCCAAATTACGGGGTTAGCGGGAGTCAGTTCTTC,CASSPNYGVSGSQFF
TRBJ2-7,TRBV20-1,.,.,TGCAGTACTAGAGACAGGAGACTCCCCTACGAGCAGTACTTC,CSTRDRRLPYEQYF
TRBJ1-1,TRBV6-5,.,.,TGTGCCAGCAGTGGGTCGAGGAGTGGAGCCACTGAAGCTTTCTTT,CASSGSRSGATEAFF
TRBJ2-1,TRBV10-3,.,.,TGTGCCATCAGTAACTTATCGTGCAATGAGCAGTTCTTC,CAISNLSCNEQFF
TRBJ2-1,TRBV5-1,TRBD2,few,TGCGCCAGCAGCTTTAGCGGGAGCGCCTACAATGAGCAGTTCTTC,CASSFSGSAYNEQFF